This T cell receptor beta chain appears in the sequencing data of a study of OX40 agonist ivuxolimab in advanced cancers. Study-wide results and caveats: Patients with a partial response at 0.1-3.0 mg/kg had among the lowest clonal expansion.

Autoimmune disease history or systemic immunosuppression led to patients being barred. Sequencing used immunoSEQ multiplex PCR; TCRdb keeps in-frame clones, though not all of them. The profile shows 70,000 or so clones, 80% to 90% of them singletons. Details on this clone: Its antigen is not known.

CDR1 SGHTS and CDR2 YDEGEE come from the germline V gene. The CDR3 has 17 amino acids. With 5 bases clipped from V and 9 bases from J, the junction kept 11 bases outside the gene matches. The chain uses TRBV5-8 and TRBJ2-1; TRBD2 agrees at 16 bases. Here the sequenced sample was CD4+ or CD8+ T cells sorted from blood, taken in a trial of the OX40 agonist ivuxolimab. The TCR comes from an adult with an advanced solid tumor such as melanoma, head and neck, liver or kidney cancer. CDR3 coding DNA: TGTGCCAGCAGTTCGGGACTAGCGGGAGGGCCGGCAAGTGAGCAGTTCTTC. Translating it yields CASSSGLAGGPASEQFF. Supplemented by reference TRBV5-8 and TRBJ2-1, the full variable domain reads EAGVTQSPTHLIKTRGQQATLRCSPISGHTSVYWYQQALGLGLQFLLWYDEGEERNRGNFPPRFSGRQFPNYSSELNVNALELEDSALYLCASSSGLAGGPASEQFFGPGTRLTVL.